This T cell receptor (beta chain) was observed in a study of CD8+CD57+ T cells in acquired aplastic anemia. Looking at the study overall: On average, sorted CD4+ and CD8+ cells gave 3 to 4 ug of DNA.

The sample holds many counts of this clonotype. Germline V gene sequence: CDR1 MNHEY, CDR2 SVGAGI. This CDR3 region has 14 residues. With 2 bases removed from V and 3 bases from J, the gap between germline ends came to 11 bases. Profiles of TCR beta VDJ and CDR3 were generated from a genomic DNA template. A single record per CDR3 protein comes from TCRdb applying MiXCR to the reads. This table has around 170,000 distinct CDR3 sequences, 40% to 55% appearing once. The clonotype was recovered from a human donor in good health. The rearrangement links TRBV6-5 to TRBJ2-7; maybe TRBD1 (5 bases). The source material was sorted CD4+, CD8+, or CD8+CD57+ T cells (not recorded which) from PBMCs. The CDR3 spells CASSYDRGLYEQYF. In DNA, the CDR3 is TGTGCCAGCAGTTACGATAGGGGTCTCTACGAGCAGTACTTC.